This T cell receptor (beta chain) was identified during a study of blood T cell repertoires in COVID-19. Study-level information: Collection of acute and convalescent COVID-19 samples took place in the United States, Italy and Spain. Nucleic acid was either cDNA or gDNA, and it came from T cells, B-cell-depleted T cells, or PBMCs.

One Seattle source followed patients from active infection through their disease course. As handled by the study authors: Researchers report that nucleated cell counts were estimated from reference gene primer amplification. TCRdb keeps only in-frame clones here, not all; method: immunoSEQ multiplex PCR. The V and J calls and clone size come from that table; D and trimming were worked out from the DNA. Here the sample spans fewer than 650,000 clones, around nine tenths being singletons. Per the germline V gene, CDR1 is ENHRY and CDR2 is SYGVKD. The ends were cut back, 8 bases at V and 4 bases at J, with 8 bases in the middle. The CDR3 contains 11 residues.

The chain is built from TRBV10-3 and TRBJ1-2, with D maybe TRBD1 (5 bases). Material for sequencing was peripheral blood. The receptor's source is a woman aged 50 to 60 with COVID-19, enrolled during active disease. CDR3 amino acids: CAILGGYGYTF. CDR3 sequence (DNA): TGTGCCATCCTGGGGGGCTATGGCTACACCTTC.